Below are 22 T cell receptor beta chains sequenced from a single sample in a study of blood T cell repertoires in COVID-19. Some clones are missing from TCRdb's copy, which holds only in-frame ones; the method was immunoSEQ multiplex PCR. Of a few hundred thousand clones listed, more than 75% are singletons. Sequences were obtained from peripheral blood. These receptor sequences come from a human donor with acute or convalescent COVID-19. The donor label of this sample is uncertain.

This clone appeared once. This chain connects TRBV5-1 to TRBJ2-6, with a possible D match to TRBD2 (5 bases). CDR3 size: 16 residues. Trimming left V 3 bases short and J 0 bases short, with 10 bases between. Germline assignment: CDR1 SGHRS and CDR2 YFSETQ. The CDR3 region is CASSSSRDSGANVLTF. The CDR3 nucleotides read TGCGCCAGCAGCTCCAGTCGGGACTCTGGGGCCAACGTCCTGACTTTC.

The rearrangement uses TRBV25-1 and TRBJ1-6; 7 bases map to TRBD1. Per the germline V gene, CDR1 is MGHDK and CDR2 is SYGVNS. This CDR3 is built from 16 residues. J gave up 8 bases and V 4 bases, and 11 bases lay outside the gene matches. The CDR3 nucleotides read TGTGCCAGCAGTGCAGACAGGGCGGCAACCCATTCACCCCTCCACTTT. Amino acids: CASSADRAATHSPLHF.

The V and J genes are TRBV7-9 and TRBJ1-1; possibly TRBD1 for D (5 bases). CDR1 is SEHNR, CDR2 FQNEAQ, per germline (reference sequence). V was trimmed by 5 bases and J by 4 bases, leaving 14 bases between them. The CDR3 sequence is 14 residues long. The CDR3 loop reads CASSRGSGGTEAFF. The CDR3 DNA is TGTGCCAGCAGCCGAGGGTCGGGGGGCACTGAAGCTTTCTTT.

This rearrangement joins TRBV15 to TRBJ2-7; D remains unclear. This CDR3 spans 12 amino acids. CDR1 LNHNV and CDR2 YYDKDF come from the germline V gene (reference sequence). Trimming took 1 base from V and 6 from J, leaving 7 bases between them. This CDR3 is CATSRVVGEQYF. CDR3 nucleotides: TGTGCCACCAGCAGAGTGGTCGGCGAGCAGTACTTC.

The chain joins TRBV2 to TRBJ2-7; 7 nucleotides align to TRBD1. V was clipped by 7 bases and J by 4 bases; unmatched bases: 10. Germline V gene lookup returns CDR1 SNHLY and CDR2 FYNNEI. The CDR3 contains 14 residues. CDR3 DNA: TGTGCCAGCATCTCCGGGACAGCTACTTACGAGCAGTACTTC. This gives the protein CASISGTATYEQYF.

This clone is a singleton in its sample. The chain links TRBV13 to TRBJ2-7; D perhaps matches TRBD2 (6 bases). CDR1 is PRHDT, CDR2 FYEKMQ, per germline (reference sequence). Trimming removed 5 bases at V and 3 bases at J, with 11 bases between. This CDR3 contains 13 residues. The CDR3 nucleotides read TGTGCCAGCAGCAAGGGACTGATCTACGAGCAGTACTTC. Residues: CASSKGLIYEQYF.

The CDR3 protein is CASSPAGTVGEQYF. In DNA, the CDR3 is TGTGCCAGCTCACCTGCCGGGACAGTGGGCGAGCAGTACTTC. This chain uses TRBV18 with TRBJ2-7; 7 bases line up with TRBD1. Trimming at V came to 3 bases and at J to 6 bases, leaving 8 bases not matched to a gene. The CDR3 covers 14 residues. CDR1 is KGHSH, CDR2 LQKENI, per germline. The variable domain in full, completed from reference TRBV18 and TRBJ2-7, reads NAGVMQNPRHLVRRRGQEARLRCSPMKGHSHVYWYRQLPEEGLKFMVYLQKENIIDESGMPKERFSAEFPKEGPSILRIQQVVRGDSAAYFCASSPAGTVGEQYFGPGTRLTVT.

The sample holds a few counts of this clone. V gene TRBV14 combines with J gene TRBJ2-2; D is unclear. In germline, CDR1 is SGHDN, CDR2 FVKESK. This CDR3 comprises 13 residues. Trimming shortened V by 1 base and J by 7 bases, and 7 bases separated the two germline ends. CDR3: CASSQVRSGELFF. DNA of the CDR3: TGTGCCAGCAGCCAAGTAAGGAGCGGGGAGCTGTTTTTT.

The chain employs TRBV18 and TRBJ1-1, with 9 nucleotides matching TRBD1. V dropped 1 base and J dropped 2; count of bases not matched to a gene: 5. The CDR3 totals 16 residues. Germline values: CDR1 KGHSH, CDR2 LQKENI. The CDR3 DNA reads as TGTGCCAGCTCACCACTCGGGACAGGGACTAACACTGAAGCTTTCTTT. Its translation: CASSPLGTGTNTEAFF. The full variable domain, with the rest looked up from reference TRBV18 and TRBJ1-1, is NAGVMQNPRHLVRRRGQEARLRCSPMKGHSHVYWYRQLPEEGLKFMVYLQKENIIDESGMPKERFSAEFPKEGPSILRIQQVVRGDSAAYFCASSPLGTGTNTEAFFGQGTRLTVV.

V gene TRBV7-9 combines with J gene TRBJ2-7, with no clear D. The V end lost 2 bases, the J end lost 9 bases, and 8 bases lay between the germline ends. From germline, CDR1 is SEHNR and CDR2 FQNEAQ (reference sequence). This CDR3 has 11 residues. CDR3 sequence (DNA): TGTGCCAGCAGCTTACTGACGGGGCAGTACTTC. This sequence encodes CASSLLTGQYF.

CDR3 loop: CASSFQLMNTEAFF. The CDR3 nucleotides read TGTGCCAGCAGCTTCCAGTTAATGAACACTGAAGCTTTCTTT. The V and J genes are TRBV7-2 and TRBJ1-1, with D unclear. CDR3 size: 14 residues. The V gene's germline CDR1 is SGHTA and CDR2 FQGNSA. Trimming cost V 3 bases and J 0 bases, with 8 bases left between them.

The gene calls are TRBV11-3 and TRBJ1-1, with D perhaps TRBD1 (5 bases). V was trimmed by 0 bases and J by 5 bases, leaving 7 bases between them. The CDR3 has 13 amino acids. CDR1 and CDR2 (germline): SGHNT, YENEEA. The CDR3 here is CASSLDAGTEAFF. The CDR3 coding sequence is TGTGCCAGCAGCTTAGATGCAGGGACTGAAGCTTTCTTT.

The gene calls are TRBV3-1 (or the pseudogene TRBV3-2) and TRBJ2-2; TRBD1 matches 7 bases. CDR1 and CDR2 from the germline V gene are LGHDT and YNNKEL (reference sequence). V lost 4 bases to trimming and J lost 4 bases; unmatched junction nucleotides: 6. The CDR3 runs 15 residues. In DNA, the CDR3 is TGTGCCAGCAGCCCGTGGGACAGCCTCACCGGGGAGCTGTTTTTT. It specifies CASSPWDSLTGELFF.

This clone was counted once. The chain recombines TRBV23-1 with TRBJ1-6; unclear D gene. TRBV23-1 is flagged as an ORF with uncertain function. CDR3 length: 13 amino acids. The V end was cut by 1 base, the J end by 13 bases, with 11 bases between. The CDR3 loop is CASSQFAGRPLHF. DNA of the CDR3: TGCGCCAGCAGTCAATTTGCGGGGAGGCCCCTCCACTTT.

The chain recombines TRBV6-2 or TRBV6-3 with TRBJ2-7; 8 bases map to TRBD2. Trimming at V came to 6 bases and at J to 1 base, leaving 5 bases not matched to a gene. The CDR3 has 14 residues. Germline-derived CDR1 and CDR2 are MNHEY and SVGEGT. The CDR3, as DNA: TGTGCCAGCAGCCCTAGCGGGCGATCCTACGAGCAGTACTTC. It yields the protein CASSPSGRSYEQYF.

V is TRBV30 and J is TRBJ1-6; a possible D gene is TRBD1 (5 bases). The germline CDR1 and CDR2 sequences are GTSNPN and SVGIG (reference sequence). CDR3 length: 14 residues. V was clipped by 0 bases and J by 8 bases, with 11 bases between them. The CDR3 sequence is CAWSVLEGDSPLHF. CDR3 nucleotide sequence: TGTGCCTGGAGTGTACTGGAAGGGGATTCACCCCTCCACTTT.

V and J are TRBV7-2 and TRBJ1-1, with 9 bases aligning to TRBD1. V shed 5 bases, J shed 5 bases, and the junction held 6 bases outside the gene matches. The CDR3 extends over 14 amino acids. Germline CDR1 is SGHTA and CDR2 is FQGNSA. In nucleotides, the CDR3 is TGTGCCAGCAGCCGCGACAGGGGGAGTACTGAAGCTTTCTTT. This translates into CASSRDRGSTEAFF.

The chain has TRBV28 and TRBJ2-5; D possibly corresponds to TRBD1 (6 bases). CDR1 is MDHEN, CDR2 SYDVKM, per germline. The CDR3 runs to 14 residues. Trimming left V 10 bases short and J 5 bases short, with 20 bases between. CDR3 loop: CATLRGGTGETQYF. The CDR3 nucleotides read TGTGCCACTTTACGAGGGGGTACGGGGGAGACCCAGTACTTC.

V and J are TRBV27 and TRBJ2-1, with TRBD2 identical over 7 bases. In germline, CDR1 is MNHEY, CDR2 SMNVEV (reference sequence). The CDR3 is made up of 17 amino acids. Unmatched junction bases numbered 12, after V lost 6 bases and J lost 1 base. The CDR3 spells CASRPLGGGLSYNEQFF. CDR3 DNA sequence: TGTGCCAGCAGGCCTTTGGGGGGAGGGCTTTCCTACAATGAGCAGTTCTTC.

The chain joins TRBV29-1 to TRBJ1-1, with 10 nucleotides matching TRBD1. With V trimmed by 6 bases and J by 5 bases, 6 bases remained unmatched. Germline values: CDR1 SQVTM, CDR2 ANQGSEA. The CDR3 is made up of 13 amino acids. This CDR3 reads CSVGGQGRTEAFF. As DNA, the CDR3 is TGCAGCGTAGGGGGACAGGGGAGGACTGAAGCTTTCTTT.

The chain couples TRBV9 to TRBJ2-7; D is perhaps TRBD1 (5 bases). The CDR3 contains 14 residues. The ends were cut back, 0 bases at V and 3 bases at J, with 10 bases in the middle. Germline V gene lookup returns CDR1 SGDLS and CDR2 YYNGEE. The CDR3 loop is CASSVDIQGYEQYF. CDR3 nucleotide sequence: TGTGCCAGCAGCGTAGACATCCAGGGCTACGAGCAGTACTTC.

CDR3 sequence (DNA): TGCGCCAGCAGCCAGGCCGCGAGCGGGGGACCCTACAATGAGCAGTTCTTC. It codes for CASSQAASGGPYNEQFF. The rearrangement uses TRBV4-1 and TRBJ2-1; 8 bases fit TRBD2. V lost 3 bases to trimming and J lost 2 bases; unmatched junction nucleotides: 9. This CDR3 is 17 amino acids long. The germline V gene has CDR1 MGHRA and CDR2 YSYEKL.